This T cell receptor beta chain stems from a study of blood T cell repertoires in COVID-19. CDR3 length: 11 amino acids. Trimming stripped 3 bases from V and 6 bases from J, with 8 bases between. Germline assignment: CDR1 SQVTM and CDR2 ANQGSEA. The data were produced by immunoSEQ multiplex PCR, yet TCRdb's version contains in-frame clones alone and is incomplete. The sample includes almost 250,000 clones, around 89% seen only once; the top ten take 4.1%. The rearrangement joins TRBV29-1 to TRBJ1-2; D may be TRBD1 (5 bases). The source is a woman in her twenties or thirties who had recovered from COVID-19. The sequencing input was PBMCs or T cells enriched from blood (not recorded which). Written as DNA, the CDR3 is TGCAGCGTTGACAAGGGGAATGGCTACACCTTC. Translated: CSVDKGNGYTF.